Described below is a single TCR beta chain sequence and its context. Profiling relied on immunoSEQ multiplex PCR, and the TCRdb table lists in-frame clones only, not all of them. This sample has 65,000 to 70,000 clones, with roughly three quarters found just once. The entry originates in a study of blood T cell repertoires in COVID-19. Germline-derived CDR1 and CDR2 are KGHDR and SFDVKD. The CDR3 consists of 17 residues. V gave up 3 bases and J gave up 5 bases, with 20 bases separating them. The sample consisted of peripheral blood. The sequence derives from a woman aged 55-70 years with acute or convalescent COVID-19. This chain connects TRBV24-1 to TRBJ2-3; D is possibly TRBD2 (6 bases). The CDR3 DNA follows: TGTGCCACCAGTGATACTAACATTTTGTCGGGGGAAGATACGCAGTATTTT. Translation gives CATSDTNILSGEDTQYF.